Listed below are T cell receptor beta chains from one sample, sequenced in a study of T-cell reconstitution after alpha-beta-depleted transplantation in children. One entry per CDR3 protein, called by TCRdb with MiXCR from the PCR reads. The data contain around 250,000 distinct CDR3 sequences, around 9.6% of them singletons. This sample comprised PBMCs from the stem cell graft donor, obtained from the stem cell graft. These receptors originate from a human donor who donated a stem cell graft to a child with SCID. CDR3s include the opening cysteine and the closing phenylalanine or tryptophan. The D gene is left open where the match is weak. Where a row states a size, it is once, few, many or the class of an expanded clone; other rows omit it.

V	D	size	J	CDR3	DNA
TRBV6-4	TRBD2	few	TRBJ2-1	CASSRYGTSGGPPGNEQFF	TGTGCCAGCAGCCGCTATGGGACTAGCGGGGGCCCTCCGGGCAATGAGCAGTTCTTC
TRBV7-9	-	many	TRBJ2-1	CASSSTQVGSPYNEQFF	TGTGCCAGCAGCTCTACACAGGTGGGCAGTCCCTACAATGAGCAGTTCTTC
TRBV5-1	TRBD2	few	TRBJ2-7	CASSLGLAGGYSYEQYF	TGCGCCAGCAGCTTGGGACTAGCGGGGGGATACTCCTACGAGCAGTACTTC
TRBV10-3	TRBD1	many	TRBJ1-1	CATTGTGYTEAFF	TGTGCCACTACCGGGACAGGGTACACTGAAGCTTTCTTT
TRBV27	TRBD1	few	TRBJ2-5	CASSLTPNRGETQYF	TGTGCCAGCAGTTTAACGCCCAACAGGGGCGAGACCCAGTACTTC
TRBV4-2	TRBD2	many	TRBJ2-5	CASSHDGGAVETQYF	TGTGCCAGCAGCCACGACGGGGGGGCTGTGGAGACCCAGTACTTC
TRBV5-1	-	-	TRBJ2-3	CASRGDPGTDTQYF	TGCGCCAGCAGGGGGGATCCTGGAACAGATACGCAGTATTTT
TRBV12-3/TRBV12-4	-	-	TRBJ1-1	CASSLSFWASEAFF	TGTGCCAGCAGTTTGAGTTTTTGGGCGTCTGAAGCTTTCTTT
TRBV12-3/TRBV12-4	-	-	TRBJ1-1	CASSYGRTNTEAFF	TGTGCCAGCAGCTATGGACGGACGAACACTGAAGCTTTCTTT
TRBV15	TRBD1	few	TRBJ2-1	CATTPDRGYNEQFF	TGTGCCACCACCCCGGACAGGGGATACAATGAGCAGTTCTTC
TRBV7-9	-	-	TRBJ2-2	CASRGPGELFF	TGTGCCAGCAGAGGACCCGGGGAGCTGTTTTTT
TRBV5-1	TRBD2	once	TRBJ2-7	CASSLDVSGGPKDYEQYF	TGCGCCAGCAGCTTGGATGTTAGCGGGGGACCTAAGGACTACGAGCAGTACTTC
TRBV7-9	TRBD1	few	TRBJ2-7	CASSQTGGYEQYF	TGTGCCAGCAGCCAGACAGGGGGATACGAGCAGTACTTC